A single sample gave rise to the 13 T cell receptor beta chains below, sequenced in a study of T cells in Graves' hyperthyroidism and ophthalmopathy. Template material for amplifying TCR beta CDR3 regions consisted of RNA transcripts. HTBI primers were used for first-round RT-PCR of the TCR CDR3. A single record per CDR3 protein comes from TCRdb applying MiXCR to the multiplex PCR reads. In the table there are about 380,000 distinct CDR3 sequences, approximately 17% of which are singletons. The sequencing input was blood. These receptors all come from a man aged 18 to 29 with Graves' ophthalmopathy.

The rearrangement joins TRBV18 to TRBJ1-6; a weak D match, TRBD1 (6 bases). The V end was cut by 0 bases, the J end by 2 bases, with 8 bases between. CDR1 and CDR2 (germline): KGHSH, LQKENI. The CDR3 consists of 16 residues. The CDR3 bases are TGTGCCAGCTCACCACCAGGGGGGGCCTATAATTCACCCCTCCACTTT. It yields the protein CASSPPGGAYNSPLHF.

Turning to this clonotype: The germline gene is not matched at one end of the junction; a read error may be the cause. This chain connects TRBV5-1 to TRBJ2-3; 12 bases line up with TRBD2. The V gene's germline CDR1 is SGHRS and CDR2 YFSETQ. The CDR3 is made up of 16 amino acids. CDR3 DNA sequence: TGTGCCAGCAGCTACGCTAGCGGGGGGGCCACAGATACGCAGTATTTT. It encodes CASSYASGGATDTQYF. Full variable domain (outside the CDR3, taken from reference TRBV5-1 and TRBJ2-3): KAGVTQTPRYLIKTRGQQVTLSCSPISGHRSVSWYQQTPGQGLQFLFEYFSETQRNKGNFPGRFSGRQFSNSRSEMNVSTLELGDSALYLCASSYASGGATDTQYFGPGTRLTVL.

This clonotype showed up just a few times. The J gene is TRBJ1-3, the V gene TRBV14, with a possible D match to TRBD1 (5 bases). Germline loops: CDR1 SGHDN, CDR2 FVKESK. V was trimmed by 8 bases and J by 0 bases, leaving 23 bases between them. The CDR3 contains 18 residues. This CDR3 is CASSPEKDTTFSGNTIYF. DNA for the CDR3: TGTGCCAGCTCACCGGAAAAGGACACGACGTTCTCTGGAAACACCATATATTTT.

This clonotype was recorded a few times. The chain combines TRBV20-1 with TRBJ2-2; maybe TRBD1 (6 bases). The CDR3 sequence is 17 residues long. Germline assignment: CDR1 DFQATT and CDR2 SNEGSKA (reference sequence). Trimming took 6 bases from V and 3 from J, leaving 23 bases between them. The CDR3: CSASGTGHLGDTGELFF. CDR3 coding DNA: TGCAGTGCATCGGGAACAGGGCACCTCGGGGACACCGGGGAGCTGTTTTTT.

A few counts support this clonotype. This sequence joins TRBV24-1 and TRBJ2-3; TRBD2 is a possible D gene (6 bases). CDR1 and CDR2 (germline): KGHDR, SFDVKD. The CDR3 has 17 amino acids. V was pared by 3 bases and J by 5 bases, with 20 bases between. This CDR3 is CATSDPLAAGSQDTQYF. In DNA, the CDR3 is TGTGCCACCAGTGATCCACTTGCGGCCGGGAGCCAAGATACGCAGTATTTT.

This clonotype has only a few counts. V is TRBV5-5 and J is TRBJ1-5; D unclear. The V end was cut by 0 bases, the J end by 5 bases, with 6 bases between. Germline V gene sequence: CDR1 SGHKS, CDR2 YYEKEE (reference sequence). This CDR3 contains 13 residues. CDR3 amino acids: CASSLESDQPQHF. The CDR3 DNA reads TGTGCCAGCAGCTTGGAAAGCGATCAGCCCCAGCATTTT.

In its sample, this clonotype was seen many times. The chain carries TRBV6-1 and TRBJ2-7; 7 nucleotides align to TRBD1. The V segment lost 2 bases and the J segment 1 base; nucleotides outside the gene matches: 8. The CDR3 is made up of 16 amino acids. Per the germline V gene, CDR1 is MNHNS and CDR2 is SASEGT. The CDR3 here is CASSETGTVYSYEQYF. Here the CDR3 DNA reads TGTGCCAGCAGTGAAACCGGGACAGTATATTCCTACGAGCAGTACTTC.

At least ten counts were recorded for this clonotype. The CDR3 nucleotides are TGTGCCAGCAGTGACAGGGGGTGGAATCAGCCCCAGCATTTT. Translating it yields CASSDRGWNQPQHF. The chain combines TRBV2 with TRBJ1-5, with TRBD1 matching over 7 bases. Germline assignment: CDR1 SNHLY and CDR2 FYNNEI. The CDR3 totals 14 residues. The J segment lost 4 bases and the V segment lost 3 bases, leaving 3 bases of the junction unmatched.

The table lists this clonotype with many counts. The J gene is TRBJ1-1, the V gene TRBV12-3 or TRBV12-4; D not resolved. The V gene lost 5 bases and the J gene lost 7 bases, with 14 bases spanning the gap. The length of the CDR3 is 13 residues. This CDR3 is CASSNWTGIEAFF. Here the CDR3 DNA reads TGTGCCAGCAGTAATTGGACGGGGATTGAAGCTTTCTTT.

This clonotype occurred many times. The rearrangement joins TRBV2 to TRBJ2-5; a weak D match, TRBD1 (6 bases). CDR1 is SNHLY, CDR2 FYNNEI, per germline. This CDR3 contains 13 residues. Trimming cost V 10 bases and J 5 bases, with 17 bases left between them. Written as DNA, the CDR3 is TGTGCCACCAACAGGGATGTGGTCGAGACCCAGTACTTC. Protein product: CATNRDVVETQYF.

This clonotype was picked up many times. This rearrangement joins TRBV12-3 or TRBV12-4 to TRBJ1-2, with 10 bases matching TRBD1. CDR3 size: 14 residues. V dropped 6 bases and J dropped 8; count of bases not matched to a gene: 9. The DNA of the CDR3 is TGTGCCAGCAGAAGACAGGGGGCAAGGCGGGGCTACACCTTC. It yields the protein CASRRQGARRGYTF.

This rearrangement joins TRBV19 to TRBJ1-6; D unresolved. Germline V gene sequence: CDR1 LNHDA, CDR2 SQIVND (reference sequence). The germline V and J ends were trimmed by 3 bases and 7 bases, with 10 bases remaining between them. This CDR3 has 14 amino acids. The CDR3 region has the DNA TGTGCCAGTAGTATCCGGGAGGAGAATTCACCCCTCCACTTT. It yields the protein CASSIREENSPLHF.

This CDR3 reads CATSRENGLVGNTIYF. Here the CDR3 DNA reads TGTGCCACCAGCAGAGAGAACGGACTTGTGGGAAACACCATATATTTT. The chain joins TRBV15 to TRBJ1-3, with D unresolved. Germline CDR1 reads LNHNV; CDR2 reads YYDKDF (reference sequence). This CDR3 is 16 amino acids long. V lost 0 bases, J lost 4 bases, and 13 bases lay in between.